This T cell receptor beta chain was sequenced for a study of control samples from healthy donors and cancer patients. The data were produced by immunoSEQ multiplex PCR, yet TCRdb's version contains in-frame clones alone and is incomplete. Of 200,000 to 250,000 clones listed, roughly 94% were seen once; the top ten hold less than 1.6%. Trimming cost V 4 bases and J 0 bases, with 10 bases left between them. The CDR3 contains 14 residues. Germline CDR1 is SGHNT and CDR2 is YENEEA. Source material: blood. The rearrangement joins TRBV11-3 to TRBJ2-7, with D possibly being TRBD1 (6 bases). This TCR was sampled from a man aged 50 to 59 in good health. The CDR3 sequence: CASSSRDNSYEQYF. The DNA of the CDR3 is TGTGCCAGCAGCTCCCGGGACAACTCCTACGAGCAGTACTTC.